This T cell receptor beta chain comes out of a study of identical twins (TCRdb year 2016). Broadly, across the study: TCR alpha and beta repertoires from monozygotic twins, unrelated adults of various ages and cord blood were deep-sequenced to test whether fetal clonotypes persist. Replicate twin experiments were performed at different times using different library preparation protocols to rule out contamination.

Here is what the overall study found, with its caveats: Out-of-frame TCR alpha sharing in monozygotic twins was systematically underestimated by recombination models, whereas sharing between unrelated individuals was in agreement with the recombination models. Because the same donors could not be followed over many years, conclusions were based on cross-sectional statistical analysis. Zero-insertion analyses could be partly confounded by invariant T cells such as MAIT and iNKT, although diverse VJ usage argued against such confounding for most clonotypes. The excess sharing between twins in beta out-of-frame sequences was weaker because fewer shared sequences reduced the signal-to-noise ratio. Abundant cord blood beta clonotypes had fewer insertions, young adult naive repertoires showed a similar but weaker trend, and memory repertoires showed no such trend. Compared with coincidental sharing between unrelated individuals, out-of-frame TCR alpha sequences shared between twins had an excess of sequences with low generation probability.

Remarks on this clonotype: What this receptor recognizes is not known. No clone much larger than this one lies a single base away; base qualities are absent.

Receptor libraries were prepared by 5' RACE. The sample was run on an Illumina HiSeq 2000. Template switching introduced a universal primer binding site; the final cDNA contained a unique molecular identifier, enabling accurate counting of TCR cDNA molecules. First-strand cDNA for TCR alpha and beta chains was synthesized from specific primers in the conserved constant-segment region. To control for contamination, every cDNA library was double barcoded, receiving both a SMART-Mk sample barcode and Illumina barcodes. TruSeq adapter sequences and Illumina sample barcodes were added in two successive PCR steps. Sequencing of the TCR alpha and beta cDNA libraries was done on the Illumina HiSeq platform using custom primers. On the authors' methods: Raw reads were processed with MiGEC to extract unique molecular identifiers, and MiXCR was used to determine CDR3 positions. Recombination models were inferred per individual with the repgenHMM and IGoR tools using an EM algorithm. Shared clonotypes were analyzed with the tcR package in R, and sharing was normalized by the product of cloneset sizes. Out-of-frame nonproductive sequences were analyzed to study raw recombination free of thymic and clonal selection effects. In-frame beta chains were kept once TCRdb had trimmed the public reads at Q25 with fastp and called clones with MiXCR. Each CDR3 protein appears once, grouped with its most common genes and DNA. V and J calls and clone size were set by TCRdb, not the authors. Counted in this sample were around 250,000 distinct CDR3 sequences; more than 9.5% of them appeared once. The top ten clonotypes cover roughly 3.7% of the sample.

From the cysteine through the phenylalanine, the CDR3 covers 15 amino acids. Only the CDR3 DNA is retained, 45 bases long and in frame from the first base. A distance of 18 bases separates the germline ends of V and J, which lose 5 bases and 4 bases respectively. CDR1 MDHEN and CDR2 SYDVKM were looked up in the germline V gene. Every donor was a healthy Caucasian. Three pairs of female monozygotic twins, all aged roughly 18 to 30 years, made up the twin cohort. Using Miltenyi CD45RO+ enrichment and human naive T-cell isolation kits, memory (CD45RO+) and naive T cells were isolated from PBMC. The same data also contributed to another study, on yellow fever vaccine responses in identical twins. As that second paper reports: The T cell response to vaccination in identical twins was reported by the authors to appear partly convergent and partly personalized. In the study, vaccine-responding T cell clones were precisely tracked in identical twins.

The sample was memory (CD45RO+) T cells sorted from blood. The cell subset or site tag for this specimen amounts to: CD45RO+ enriched T cells. The chain was built from TRBV28 and TRBJ2-7; the D gene is possibly TRBD1 or TRBD2, with 5 bases matching each. This clonotype originated in a woman aged 18-35 years in good health. The CDR3 loop reads CASSPGGTPSYEQYF. The DNA is as follows: TGTGCCAGCAGTCCTGGTGGGACCCCCTCGTACGAGCAGTACTTC.